The clone carrying this T cell receptor beta chain has at least ten counts. Its antigen is not identified. CDR1 SGHRS and CDR2 YFSETQ come from the germline V gene. CDR3 size: 15 residues. V lost 4 bases, J lost 6 bases, and 7 bases stayed unmatched. The entry originates in a study of neurological immune-mediated disorders. Study findings and constraints: No clinical or MRI feature was associated with the multiple sclerosis repertoire cluster.

The unsorted libraries originated from 2 million PBMCs kept at -80 C. Synthesis of cDNA was accomplished via 5'RACE employing 10-nucleotide random UMIs. TCRdb re-called the 5' RACE reads through MiXCR, storing one row per CDR3 protein. The sample shows 45,000 to 60,000 distinct CDR3 sequences, 3.6% of them seen only once. This rearrangement joins TRBV5-1 to TRBJ2-3; 11 bases match TRBD2. The sequenced sample was PBMCs. This receptor was taken from a man aged 30 to 45 with multiple sclerosis. The CDR3 nucleotides are TGCGCCAGCAGCCGTAGCGGGAGGGCCGAGGATACGCAGTATTTT. Translation gives CASSRSGRAEDTQYF.